The 14 T cell receptor beta chains given below trace back to one sample, sequenced in a study of T cell responses to AZD1222 COVID-19 vaccine. Clones were sequenced by immunoSEQ multiplex PCR, and TCRdb holds only the in-frame ones, with some missing. The sample holds 130,000 or so clones, about 86% seen once. Sequenced here: peripheral blood, sampled on day 0 of AZD1222 vaccination. The receptors stem from an adult in good health.

The chain is built from TRBV7-3 and TRBJ1-1; D ambiguous. The germline CDR1 and CDR2 sequences are SGHTA and FQGTGA. V dropped 2 bases and J dropped 2 bases, with 6 bases sitting between them. The CDR3 contains 13 residues. Here the CDR3 DNA reads TGTGCCAGCAGCTTAGGGATAAACACTGAAGCTTTCTTT. This translates into CASSLGINTEAFF.

The chain has TRBV10-1 and TRBJ2-1, with 11 nucleotides matching TRBD2. Germline V gene data show CDR1 as WNHNN and CDR2 as SYGVQD (reference sequence). J gave up 10 bases and V 6 bases, and 11 bases lay outside the gene matches. The CDR3 is 15 residues long. CDR3: CASSAGTSGLGEQFF. The CDR3 region has the DNA TGCGCCAGCAGCGCCGGGACTAGCGGCCTCGGGGAGCAGTTCTTC.

The chain has TRBV7-2 and TRBJ1-2, with 7 bases lining up with TRBD1. After removal of 4 bases from V and 8 bases from J, the junction contained 7 bases not matched to a gene. The germline V gene has CDR1 SGHTA and CDR2 FQGNSA. The CDR3 runs to 13 residues. The CDR3: CASSYRGQTGYTF. CDR3 in DNA: TGTGCCAGCAGCTACAGGGGTCAGACGGGCTACACCTTC.

The V gene is TRBV6-5, the J gene TRBJ1-5; unclear D gene. Germline loops: CDR1 MNHEY, CDR2 SVGAGI. This CDR3 spans 15 amino acids. The V and J ends lost 2 bases and 4 bases respectively, with 12 bases between them. CDR3 sequence reads: CASSYRVGQNQPQHF. As DNA, the CDR3 is TGTGCCAGCAGTTACAGGGTCGGGCAAAATCAGCCCCAGCATTTT.

The rearrangement joins TRBV4-1 to TRBJ1-5, with D tentatively TRBD1 (5 bases). The CDR3 extends over 16 amino acids. The germline V and J ends were trimmed by 0 bases and 1 base, with 10 bases remaining between them. Looked up from germline, CDR1 is MGHRA and CDR2 is YSYEKL. CDR3 bases: TGCGCCAGCAGCCAAGAGGGGGGTACGAGCAATCAGCCCCAGCATTTT. This translates into CASSQEGGTSNQPQHF.

The chain links TRBV27 to TRBJ2-7; D assignment may be TRBD1 or TRBD2 (6 bases each). Between the trimmed V and J ends, which lost 2 bases and 5 bases, there was a span of 19 bases. The CDR3 has 16 residues. Germline CDR1 MNHEY, CDR2 SMNVEV (reference sequence). CDR3 sequence reads: CASSLSSWGAKDEQYF. CDR3 DNA: TGTGCCAGCAGTTTAAGTTCGTGGGGGGCAAAGGACGAGCAGTACTTC.

This chain uses TRBV9 with TRBJ2-7; TRBD2 matches at 7 bases. Germline CDR1 SGDLS, CDR2 YYNGEE. This CDR3 contains 13 residues. V trimming: 0 bases; J trimming: 6 bases; junction bases outside the gene matches: 3. In nucleotides, the CDR3 is TGTGCCAGCAGCGTAGATCCGGGGGGCGAGCAGTACTTC. It codes for CASSVDPGGEQYF.

The chain couples TRBV9 to TRBJ2-3; 9 nucleotides align to TRBD2. Trimming at V came to 4 bases and at J to 0 bases, leaving 15 bases not matched to a gene. The germline V gene encodes CDR1 SGDLS and CDR2 YYNGEE. This CDR3 spans 19 amino acids. This CDR3 is CASSSPPGLAGTSTDTQYF. Here the CDR3 DNA reads TGTGCCAGCAGCTCCCCCCCGGGGCTAGCGGGGACTAGCACAGATACGCAGTATTTT. The full variable domain, in which reference TRBV9 and TRBJ2-3 provide the parts outside the CDR3, is DSGVTQTPKHLITATGQRVTLRCSPRSGDLSVYWYQQSLDQGLQFLIQYYNGEERAKGNILERFSAQQFPDLHSELNLSSLELGDSALYFCASSSPPGLAGTSTDTQYFGPGTRLTVL.

The chain uses TRBV4-3 and TRBJ1-2; no clear D. Trimming took 1 base from V and 5 from J, leaving 5 bases between them. The germline gives CDR1 LGHNA, CDR2 YSLEER. The CDR3 runs to 12 residues. In DNA, the CDR3 is TGCGCCAGCAGCCAAGCGGGATATGGCTACACCTTC. As protein: CASSQAGYGYTF.

V usage is TRBV4-2 and J usage is TRBJ1-5; D unresolved. V lost 0 bases and J 0 bases, leaving 15 bases between the germline ends. CDR3 size: 18 residues. Germline CDR1 LGHNA, CDR2 YNFKEQ. CDR3 in DNA: TGTGCCAGCAGCCAAGATCTGAGGACGGCGTATAGCAATCAGCCCCAGCATTTT. Translated, it gives CASSQDLRTAYSNQPQHF.

V is TRBV19 and J is TRBJ1-1; no clear D. Germline CDR1 LNHDA, CDR2 SQIVND (reference sequence). V lost 8 bases and J lost 6, with 16 bases in between. This CDR3 spans 13 amino acids. The CDR3 DNA sequence: TGTGCCAGTCAGACCTCCGAGGGAGCTGAAGCTTTCTTT. Translation gives CASQTSEGAEAFF.

This clone was detected only once. The chain has TRBV7-2 and TRBJ2-7; 7 positions agree with TRBD1. The CDR3 totals 14 residues. Germline V gene lookup returns CDR1 SGHTA and CDR2 FQGNSA. V gave up 2 bases and J gave up 5 bases; unmatched junction bases: 6. The CDR3 region is CASSLTYTGDEQYF. CDR3 bases: TGTGCCAGCAGCTTAACTTACACAGGGGACGAGCAGTACTTC.

The chain has TRBV6-2 or TRBV6-3 and TRBJ2-7; D is uncertain. Trimming removed 2 bases from V and 2 bases from J, with 7 bases in between. CDR3 length equals 13 residues. The V gene's germline CDR1 is MNHEY and CDR2 SVGEGT. The DNA of the CDR3 is TGTGCCAGCAGTTACGAACCAGCCTACGAGCAGTACTTC. The encoded protein is CASSYEPAYEQYF.

The chain carries TRBV5-4 and TRBJ1-1; 7 positions agree with TRBD1. Germline V gene lookup returns CDR1 SGHNT and CDR2 YYREEE (reference sequence). This CDR3 has 14 amino acids. Unmatched junction bases numbered 4, after V lost 1 base and J lost 4 bases. CDR3: CASSLRGLGTEAFF. The CDR3 region has the DNA TGTGCCAGCAGCTTGAGGGGGCTGGGCACTGAAGCTTTCTTT.